This TCR beta chain was identified in a study of T cells expressing NK-cell markers. Germline CDR1 reads SNHLY; CDR2 reads FYNNEI. This CDR3 has 13 residues. TCRdb re-called the 5' RACE reads; one entry per CDR3 protein, DNA not given. This table lists 350,000 to 450,000 distinct CDR3 sequences. The rearrangement joins TRBV2 to TRBJ2-6; TCRdb gives TRBD1 as the D gene, but with no DNA this cannot be confirmed. Specimen: blood T cells: a sorted CD56 or NKG2C T cell subset, CD4+ or CD8+ T cells, or bulk PBMC T cells (not recorded which). The receptor was isolated from a man aged 18-75 years in good health. CDR3 region: CAGTGNGANVLTF.